This is a list of T cell receptor beta chains from one sample in a study of graft-versus-host responses after intestinal transplantation. TCRdb's copy holds only in-frame clones and misses some; the assay was immunoSEQ multiplex PCR. The sample carries 11,000 to 15,000 clones, approximately 33% recorded once. Sequencing was performed on alloreactive CD4+ T cells from a mixed lymphocyte reaction culture, taken before intestinal transplant. These receptors were collected from a human patient who received an intestinal transplant. CDR3s include the opening cysteine and the closing phenylalanine or tryptophan. The D gene is left open where the match is weak. Size values are once, few and many counts, or a class for expanded clones, and some rows have none.

d_gene,j_gene,abundance,v_gene,CDR3aa,CDR3nt
.,TRBJ1-4,few,TRBV30,CAWSVRPDEKLFF,TGTGCCTGGAGTGTACGGCCGGACGAAAAACTGTTTTTT
.,TRBJ1-1,.,TRBV30,CASSGTMNTEAFF,TGTGCCTCCTCCGGGACTATGAACACTGAAGCTTTCTTT
TRBD2,TRBJ2-1,.,TRBV11-3,CASSSPGLGNNEQFF,TGTGCCAGCAGCTCGCCGGGACTAGGGAACAATGAGCAGTTCTTC
TRBD2,TRBJ2-1,few,TRBV6-5,CASPRDYSYEQFF,TGTGCCAGCCCCCGGGACTATTCATATGAGCAGTTCTTC
.,TRBJ1-2,.,TRBV5-8,CASSLPGGHYGYTF,TGTGCCAGCAGCTTGCCCGGGGGGCACTATGGCTACACCTTC
.,TRBJ2-2,.,TRBV5-4,CASSLRWRGELFF,TGTGCCAGCAGCCTCCGGTGGCGAGGGGAGCTGTTTTTT
TRBD2,TRBJ2-1,few,TRBV5-1,CASSFGLAGEPYNEQFF,TGCGCCAGCAGCTTCGGACTAGCGGGAGAACCTTACAATGAGCAGTTCTTC
.,TRBJ2-1,.,TRBV18,CASSPLAGDGEQFF,TGTGCCAGCTCACCACTAGCAGGGGACGGTGAGCAGTTCTTC
.,TRBJ1-1,.,TRBV7-3,CASSRTGSTGGTEAFF,TGTGCCAGCAGCCGTACAGGGTCCACGGGGGGCACTGAAGCTTTCTTT
.,TRBJ2-1,medium-sized,TRBV5-1,CASRAISYNEQFF,TGCGCCAGCCGCGCTATCTCCTACAATGAGCAGTTCTTC
.,TRBJ1-1,.,TRBV6-8,CASSPRDTEAFF,TGTGCCAGCAGTCCCCGGGATACCGAAGCTTTCTTT
.,TRBJ1-2,.,TRBV7-2,CASSLDRYYGYTF,TGTGCCAGCAGCTTAGACCGATACTATGGCTACACCTTC
.,TRBJ2-3,.,TRBV5-4,CASSLGWSPDTQYF,TGTGCCAGCAGCTTAGGTTGGTCGCCAGATACGCAGTATTTT
.,TRBJ1-2,.,TRBV5-1,CASSLADYGYTF,TGCGCCAGCAGCTTGGCAGACTATGGCTACACCTTC
.,TRBJ2-1,.,TRBV27,CASSFVASSYNEQFF,TGTGCCAGCAGTTTCGTAGCGAGCTCCTACAATGAGCAGTTCTTC
.,TRBJ1-3,few,TRBV18,CASSPRTAGYSGNTIYF,TGTGCCAGCTCACCACGCACCGCGGGGTATTCTGGAAACACCATATATTTT
.,TRBJ1-6,.,TRBV6-1,CASRTQNSPLHF,TGTGCCAGCCGGACCCAAAATTCACCCCTCCACTTT
TRBD1,TRBJ2-7,medium-sized,TRBV7-2,CASSSRTGSYEQYF,TGTGCCAGCAGCTCACGGACAGGTTCTTACGAGCAGTACTTC
TRBD2,TRBJ2-7,.,TRBV7-2,CASSPRASGTYEQYF,TGTGCCAGCAGCCCGCGGGCTAGCGGTACCTACGAGCAGTACTTC
TRBD1,TRBJ1-2,large,TRBV10-3,CATTLGQEGGYTF,TGTGCCACCACCCTGGGACAGGAGGGAGGCTACACCTTC
.,TRBJ1-2,.,TRBV5-1,CASSSGAGGHYGYTF,TGCGCCAGCAGCTCAGGCGCGGGGGGGCATTATGGCTACACCTTC
.,TRBJ2-5,once,TRBV2,CASSEETQYF,TGTGCCAGCAGTGAAGAGACCCAGTACTTC
.,TRBJ2-7,.,TRBV6-1,CASSEGGAPYEQYF,TGTGCCAGCAGTGAAGGAGGCGCCCCCTACGAGCAGTACTTC
TRBD1,TRBJ1-1,.,TRBV9,CASSALPGQHTEAFF,TGTGCCAGCAGCGCACTACCGGGACAGCACACTGAAGCTTTCTTT
.,TRBJ2-3,few,TRBV4-1,CASSQHRLLSTDTQYF,TGCGCCAGCAGCCAACATCGACTATTAAGCACAGATACGCAGTATTTT
.,TRBJ1-1,.,TRBV19,CASSINMARTLNTEAFF,TGTGCCAGTAGTATAAATATGGCCCGCACATTGAACACTGAAGCTTTCTTT
TRBD2,TRBJ2-7,.,TRBV5-1,CASSFGGETYEQYF,TGCGCCAGCAGCTTCGGGGGGGAAACCTACGAGCAGTACTTC
TRBD2,TRBJ2-7,.,TRBV28,CASSSQPGLAGLRDF,TGTGCCAGCAGCTCACAACCGGGACTAGCGGGCTTGAGGGACTTC
TRBD1,TRBJ2-1,few,TRBV28,CASGQGEPNEQFF,TGTGCCAGCGGACAGGGGGAACCCAATGAGCAGTTCTTC
TRBD1,TRBJ1-2,medium-sized,TRBV7-9,CASSSRDRVAYGYTF,TGTGCCAGCAGCTCCCGGGACAGGGTGGCCTATGGCTACACCTTC
TRBD1,TRBJ1-4,few,TRBV5-6,CASSRTGGNNEKLFF,TGTGCCAGCAGCCGGACAGGGGGGAATAATGAAAAACTGTTTTTT
.,TRBJ2-2,.,TRBV6-6,CASRKPRGAGELFF,TGTGCCAGCAGAAAACCGAGGGGGGCCGGGGAGCTGTTTTTT
.,TRBJ2-2,.,TRBV6-4,CATSFQSTASNTGELFF,TGTGCCACCAGTTTCCAATCGACCGCATCGAACACCGGGGAGCTGTTTTTT
TRBD1,TRBJ1-2,.,TRBV9,CASSAISTGTYGYTF,TGTGCCAGCAGCGCGATCTCGACAGGGACCTATGGCTACACCTTC
TRBD1,TRBJ1-2,few,TRBV6-1,CASSEYAGGYLYGYTF,TGTGCCAGCAGTGAATACGCAGGGGGTTACCTATATGGCTACACCTTC
.,TRBJ2-7,.,TRBV30,CAWSVKTAKYF,TGTGCCTGGAGTGTAAAGACAGCCAAGTACTTC
.,TRBJ1-5,few,TRBV10-3,CASRQDSNQPQHF,TGTGCCAGCAGGCAGGACAGCAATCAGCCCCAGCATTTT
.,TRBJ1-5,.,TRBV2,CASSPLRANQPQHF,TGTGCCAGCAGCCCTTTGAGGGCTAATCAGCCCCAGCATTTT
TRBD1,TRBJ1-1,few,TRBV19,CASSMSGQGNTEAFF,TGTGCCAGTAGTATGTCGGGACAGGGTAACACTGAAGCTTTCTTT
.,TRBJ1-5,.,TRBV6-6,CASRSSGARNNQPQHF,TGTGCCAGCAGGTCCTCAGGGGCGAGGAACAATCAGCCCCAGCATTTT
TRBD1,TRBJ1-4,.,TRBV30,CTWSVKGADEKLFF,TGTACCTGGAGTGTCAAGGGGGCTGACGAAAAACTGTTTTTT
.,TRBJ1-4,.,TRBV27,CASSLFLATNEKLFF,TGTGCCAGCAGTTTATTTCTTGCAACTAATGAAAAACTTTTTTTT
.,TRBJ2-7,.,TRBV4-1,CASSQERISYEQYF,TGTGCCAGCAGCCAAGAGAGAATTTCCTACGAGCAGTACTTC
.,TRBJ1-3,.,TRBV12-5,CASTFGQHGNTIYF,TGTGCTAGCACCTTTGGACAGCATGGAAACACCATATATTTT
.,TRBJ2-7,.,TRBV7-8,CASSPQPGLSSYEQYF,TGTGCCAGCAGCCCCCAACCGGGGCTGAGCTCCTACGAGCAGTACTTC
TRBD1,TRBJ1-2,.,TRBV27,CASSETGGYGYTF,TGTGCCAGCAGTGAAACAGGGGGTTATGGCTACACCTTC
.,TRBJ2-7,.,TRBV11-2,CASSLDPSPRSYEQYF,TGTGCCAGCAGCTTAGATCCTAGTCCCCGTTCCTACGAGCAGTACTTC
TRBD1,TRBJ1-1,.,TRBV28,CASSLEDRGYTEAFF,TGTGCCAGCAGTTTGGAGGACAGGGGATACACTGAAGCTTTCTTT
.,TRBJ1-2,few,TRBV2,CASSVTGHGYTF,TGTGCCAGCAGTGTCACGGGCCATGGCTACACCTTC